This TCR beta chain is drawn from a study of identical twins' blood T cells. Study-wide results and limits: Twin similarity might stem from environmental factors, not only genetics. Abundant TCRbeta CDR3s overlapped more between twins than with unrelated donors.

TCR cDNA libraries came from RNA via a modified published protocol. Each CDR3 protein gets one entry after TCRdb re-called the 5' RACE reads with MiXCR. The sample yields 450 to 550 distinct CDR3 sequences, 69% seen once. Germline V gene lookup returns CDR1 SGHDT and CDR2 YYEEEE. V lost 0 bases to trimming and J lost 8 bases, with 11 bases between them. The CDR3 spans 13 residues. This clonotype occurred a few times. Its target is unknown. The sequenced sample was PBMCs. The receptor comes from a woman aged 18-49 years in good health. The chain recombines TRBV5-6 with TRBJ1-1, with D possibly being TRBD1 (5 bases). The chain's CDR3 is CASSLVIGEEAFF. The CDR3 nucleotides read TGTGCCAGCAGCTTGGTGATAGGGGAGGAAGCTTTCTTT.